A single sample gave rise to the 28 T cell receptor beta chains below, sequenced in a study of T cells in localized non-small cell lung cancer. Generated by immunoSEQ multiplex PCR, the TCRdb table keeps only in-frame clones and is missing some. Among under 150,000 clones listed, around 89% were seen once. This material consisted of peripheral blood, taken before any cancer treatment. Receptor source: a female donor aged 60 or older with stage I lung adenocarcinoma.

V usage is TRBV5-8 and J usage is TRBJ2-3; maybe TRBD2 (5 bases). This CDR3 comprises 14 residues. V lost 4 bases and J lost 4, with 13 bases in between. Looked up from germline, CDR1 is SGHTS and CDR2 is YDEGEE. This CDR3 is CASSVGGGSDTQYF. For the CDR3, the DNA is TGTGCCAGCAGCGTTGGAGGCGGCTCAGATACGCAGTATTTT.

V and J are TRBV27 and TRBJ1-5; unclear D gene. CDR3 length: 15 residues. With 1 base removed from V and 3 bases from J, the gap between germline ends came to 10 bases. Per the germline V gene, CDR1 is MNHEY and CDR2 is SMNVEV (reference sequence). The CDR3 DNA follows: TGTGCCAGCAGTTTATATCGAGGTTACAATCAGCCCCAGCATTTT. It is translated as CASSLYRGYNQPQHF.

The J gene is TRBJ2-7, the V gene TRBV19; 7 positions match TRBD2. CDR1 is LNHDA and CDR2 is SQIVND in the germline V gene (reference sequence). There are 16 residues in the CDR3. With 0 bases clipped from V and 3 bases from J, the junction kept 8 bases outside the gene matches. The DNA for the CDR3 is TGTGCCAGTAGTATAGATAACGCGGGAGCCGACTACGAGCAGTACTTC. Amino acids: CASSIDNAGADYEQYF.

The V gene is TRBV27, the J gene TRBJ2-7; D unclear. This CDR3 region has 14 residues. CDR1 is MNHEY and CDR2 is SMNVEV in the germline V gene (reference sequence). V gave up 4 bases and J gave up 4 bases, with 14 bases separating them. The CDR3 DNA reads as TGTGCCAGCAGTTACCAGTGGTCTAGTTACGAGCAGTACTTC. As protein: CASSYQWSSYEQYF.

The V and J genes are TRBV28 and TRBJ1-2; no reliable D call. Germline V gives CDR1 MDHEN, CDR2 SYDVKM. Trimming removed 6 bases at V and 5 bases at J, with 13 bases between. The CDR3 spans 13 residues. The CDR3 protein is CASSGLDDYGYTF. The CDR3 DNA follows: TGTGCCAGCAGCGGACTGGATGATTATGGCTACACCTTC.

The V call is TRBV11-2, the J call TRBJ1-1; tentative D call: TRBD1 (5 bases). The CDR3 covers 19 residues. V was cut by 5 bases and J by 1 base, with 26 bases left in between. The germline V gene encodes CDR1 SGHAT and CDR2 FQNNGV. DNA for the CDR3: TGTGCCAGCAGCCTACCACCATTGGGGGGACTCCTGGGGAACACTGAAGCTTTCTTT. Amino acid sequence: CASSLPPLGGLLGNTEAFF.

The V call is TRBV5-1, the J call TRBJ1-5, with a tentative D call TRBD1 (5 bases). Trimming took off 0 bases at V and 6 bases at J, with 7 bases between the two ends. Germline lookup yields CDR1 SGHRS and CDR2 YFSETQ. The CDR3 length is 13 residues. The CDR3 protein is CASSLEGIQPQHF. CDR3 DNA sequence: TGCGCCAGCAGCTTGGAGGGGATTCAGCCCCAGCATTTT.

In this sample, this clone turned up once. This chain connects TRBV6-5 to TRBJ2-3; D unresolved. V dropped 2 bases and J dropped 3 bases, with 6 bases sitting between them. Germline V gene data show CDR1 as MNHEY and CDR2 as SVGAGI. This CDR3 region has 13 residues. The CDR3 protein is CASSYRQTDTQYF. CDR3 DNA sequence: TGTGCCAGCAGTTACAGACAAACAGATACGCAGTATTTT.

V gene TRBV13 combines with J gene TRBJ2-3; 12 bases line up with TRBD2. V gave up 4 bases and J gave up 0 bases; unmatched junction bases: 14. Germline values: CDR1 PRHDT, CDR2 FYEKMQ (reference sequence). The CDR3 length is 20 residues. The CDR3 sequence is CASSSYRRTSGKSSTDTQYF. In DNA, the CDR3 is TGTGCCAGCAGCTCATATAGGCGGACTAGCGGGAAGTCTAGCACAGATACGCAGTATTTT. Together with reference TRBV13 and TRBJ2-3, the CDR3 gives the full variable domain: AAGVIQSPRHLIKEKRETATLKCYPIPRHDTVYWYQQGPGQDPQFLISFYEKMQSDKGSIPDRFSAQQFSDYHSELNMSSLELGDSALYFCASSSYRRTSGKSSTDTQYFGPGTRLTVL.

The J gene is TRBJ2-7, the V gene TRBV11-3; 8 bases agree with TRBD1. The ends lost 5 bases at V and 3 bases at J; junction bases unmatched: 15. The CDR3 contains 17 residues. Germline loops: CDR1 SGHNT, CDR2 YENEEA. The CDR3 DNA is TGTGCCAGCAGCCAAAGCACCGGGACAGGAACCTTCTACGAGCAGTACTTC. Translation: CASSQSTGTGTFYEQYF. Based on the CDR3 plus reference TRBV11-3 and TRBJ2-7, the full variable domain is EAGVVQSPRYKIIEKKQPVAFWCNPISGHNTLYWYLQNLGQGPELLIRYENEEAVDDSQLPKDRFSAERLKGVDSTLKIQPAELGDSAVYLCASSQSTGTGTFYEQYFGPGTRLTVT.

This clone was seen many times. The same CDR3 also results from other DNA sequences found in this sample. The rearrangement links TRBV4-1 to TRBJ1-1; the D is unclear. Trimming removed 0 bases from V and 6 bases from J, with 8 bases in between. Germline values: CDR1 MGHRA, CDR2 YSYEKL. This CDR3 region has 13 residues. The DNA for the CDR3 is TGCGCCAGCAGCCAAGATGGAGCGTCTGAAGCTTTCTTT. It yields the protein CASSQDGASEAFF.

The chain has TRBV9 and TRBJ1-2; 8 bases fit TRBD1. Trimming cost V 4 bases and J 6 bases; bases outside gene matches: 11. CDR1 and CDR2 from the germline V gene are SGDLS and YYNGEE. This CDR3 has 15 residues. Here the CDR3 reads CASSLPRTGTDGYTF. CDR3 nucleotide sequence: TGTGCCAGCAGCCTTCCTAGGACAGGGACCGATGGCTACACCTTC.

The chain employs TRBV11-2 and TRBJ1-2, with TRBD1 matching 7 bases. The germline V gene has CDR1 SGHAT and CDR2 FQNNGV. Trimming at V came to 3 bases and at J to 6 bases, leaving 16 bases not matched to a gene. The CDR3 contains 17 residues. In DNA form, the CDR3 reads TGTGCCAGCAGCTTCACCACTCACTCCGGGACAGAGGATGGCTACACCTTC. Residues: CASSFTTHSGTEDGYTF.

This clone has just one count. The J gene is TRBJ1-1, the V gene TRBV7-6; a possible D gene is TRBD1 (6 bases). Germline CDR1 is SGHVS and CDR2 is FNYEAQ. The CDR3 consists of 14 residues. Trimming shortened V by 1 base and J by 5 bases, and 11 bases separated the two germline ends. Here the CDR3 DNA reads TGTGCCAGCAGCTTAGAGGGGGAGAGGACTGAAGCTTTCTTT. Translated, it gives CASSLEGERTEAFF.

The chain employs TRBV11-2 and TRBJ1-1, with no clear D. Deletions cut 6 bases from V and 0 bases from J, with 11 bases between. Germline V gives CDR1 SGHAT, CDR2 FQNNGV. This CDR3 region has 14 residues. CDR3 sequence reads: CASSRGNLNTEAFF. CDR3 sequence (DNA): TGTGCCAGCAGTCGAGGAAATTTGAACACTGAAGCTTTCTTT. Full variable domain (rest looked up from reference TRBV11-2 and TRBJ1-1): EAGVAQSPRYKIIEKRQSVAFWCNPISGHATLYWYQQILGQGPKLLIQFQNNGVVDDSQLPKDRFSAERLKGVDSTLKIQPAKLEDSAVYLCASSRGNLNTEAFFGQGTRLTVV.

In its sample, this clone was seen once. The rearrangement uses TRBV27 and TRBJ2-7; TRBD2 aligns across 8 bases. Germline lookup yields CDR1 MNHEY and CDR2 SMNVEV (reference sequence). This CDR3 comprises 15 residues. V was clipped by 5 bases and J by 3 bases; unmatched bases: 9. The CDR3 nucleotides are TGTGCCAGCAGTCCTGGCGGGACTAGGAGCTACGAGCAGTACTTC. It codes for CASSPGGTRSYEQYF.

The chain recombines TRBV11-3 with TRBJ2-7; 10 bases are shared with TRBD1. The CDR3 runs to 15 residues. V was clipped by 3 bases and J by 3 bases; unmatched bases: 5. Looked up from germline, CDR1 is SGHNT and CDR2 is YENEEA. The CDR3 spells CASSFGQGEIYEQYF. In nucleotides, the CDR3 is TGTGCCAGCAGCTTCGGACAGGGGGAGATCTACGAGCAGTACTTC. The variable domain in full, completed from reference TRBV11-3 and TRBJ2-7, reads EAGVVQSPRYKIIEKKQPVAFWCNPISGHNTLYWYLQNLGQGPELLIRYENEEAVDDSQLPKDRFSAERLKGVDSTLKIQPAELGDSAVYLCASSFGQGEIYEQYFGPGTRLTVT.

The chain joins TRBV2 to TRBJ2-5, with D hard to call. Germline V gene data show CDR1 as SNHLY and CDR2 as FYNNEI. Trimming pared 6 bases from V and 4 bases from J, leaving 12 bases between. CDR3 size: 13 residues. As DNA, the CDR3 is TGTGCCAGCAGCCCCGGCGGTGGAGAGACCCAGTACTTC. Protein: CASSPGGGETQYF.

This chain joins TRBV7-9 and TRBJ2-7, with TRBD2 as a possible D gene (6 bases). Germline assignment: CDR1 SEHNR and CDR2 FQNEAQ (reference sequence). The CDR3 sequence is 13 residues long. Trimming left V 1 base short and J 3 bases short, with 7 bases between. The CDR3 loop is CASSLVADYEQYF. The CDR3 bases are TGTGCCAGCAGCTTAGTAGCGGACTACGAGCAGTACTTC. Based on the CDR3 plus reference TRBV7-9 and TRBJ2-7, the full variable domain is DTGVSQNPRHKITKRGQNVTFRCDPISEHNRLYWYRQTLGQGPEFLTYFQNEAQLEKSRLLSDRFSAERPKGSFSTLEIQRTEQGDSAMYLCASSLVADYEQYFGPGTRLTVT.

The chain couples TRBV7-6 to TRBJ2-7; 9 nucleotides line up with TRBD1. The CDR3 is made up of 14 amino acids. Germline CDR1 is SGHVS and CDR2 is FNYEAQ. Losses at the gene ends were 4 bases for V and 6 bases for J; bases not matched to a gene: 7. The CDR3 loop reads CASSYGTGNAEQYF. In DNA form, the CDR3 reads TGTGCCAGCAGCTACGGGACAGGGAACGCCGAGCAGTACTTC.

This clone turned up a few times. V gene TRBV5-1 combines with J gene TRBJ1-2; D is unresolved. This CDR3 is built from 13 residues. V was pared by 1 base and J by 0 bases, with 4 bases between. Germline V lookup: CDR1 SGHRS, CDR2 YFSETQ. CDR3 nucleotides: TGCGCCAGCAGCTTGAACACTAACTATGGCTACACCTTC. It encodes CASSLNTNYGYTF.

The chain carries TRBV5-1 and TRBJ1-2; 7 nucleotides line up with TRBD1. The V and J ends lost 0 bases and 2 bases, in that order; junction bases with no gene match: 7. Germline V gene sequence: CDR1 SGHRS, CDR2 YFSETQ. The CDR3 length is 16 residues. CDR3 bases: TGCGCCAGCAGCTTGGACCCAGGGGGGGCGAACTATGGCTACACCTTC. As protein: CASSLDPGGANYGYTF.

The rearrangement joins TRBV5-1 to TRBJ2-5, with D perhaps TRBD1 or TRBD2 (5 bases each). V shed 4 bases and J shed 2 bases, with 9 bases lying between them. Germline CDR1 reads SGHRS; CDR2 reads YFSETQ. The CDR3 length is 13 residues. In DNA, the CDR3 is TGCGCCAGCAGCCTGGGGGTACAAGAGACCCAGTACTTC. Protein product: CASSLGVQETQYF.

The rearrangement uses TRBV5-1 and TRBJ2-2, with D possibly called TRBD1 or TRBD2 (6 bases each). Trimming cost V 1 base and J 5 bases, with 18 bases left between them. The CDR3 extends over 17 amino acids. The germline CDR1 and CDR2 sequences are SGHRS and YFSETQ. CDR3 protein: CASSLQGSGAGTGELFF. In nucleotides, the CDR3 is TGCGCCAGCAGCTTGCAGGGGTCGGGAGCAGGTACCGGGGAGCTGTTTTTT.

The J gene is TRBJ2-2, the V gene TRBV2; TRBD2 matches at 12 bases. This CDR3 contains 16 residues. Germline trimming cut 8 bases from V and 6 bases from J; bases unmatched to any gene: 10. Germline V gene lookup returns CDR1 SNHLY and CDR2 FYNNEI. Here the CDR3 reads CASRKLAGGDPGELFF. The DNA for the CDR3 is TGTGCCAGCCGTAAGCTAGCGGGGGGGGATCCCGGGGAGCTGTTTTTT.

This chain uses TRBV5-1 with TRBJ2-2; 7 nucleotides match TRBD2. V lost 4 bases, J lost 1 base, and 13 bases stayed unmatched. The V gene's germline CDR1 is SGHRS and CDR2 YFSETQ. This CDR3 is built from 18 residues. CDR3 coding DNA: TGCGCCAGCAGCCCGGACTCCAGACTAGCCGGGAACACCGGGGAGCTGTTTTTT. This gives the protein CASSPDSRLAGNTGELFF. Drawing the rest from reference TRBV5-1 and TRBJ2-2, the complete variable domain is KAGVTQTPRYLIKTRGQQVTLSCSPISGHRSVSWYQQTPGQGLQFLFEYFSETQRNKGNFPGRFSGRQFSNSRSEMNVSTLELGDSALYLCASSPDSRLAGNTGELFFGEGSRLTVL.

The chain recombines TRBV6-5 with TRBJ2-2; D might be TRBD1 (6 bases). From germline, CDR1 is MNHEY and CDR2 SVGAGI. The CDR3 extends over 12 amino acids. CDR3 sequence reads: CAGGTNTGELFF. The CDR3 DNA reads TGTGCTGGGGGCACGAACACCGGGGAGCTGTTTTTT.

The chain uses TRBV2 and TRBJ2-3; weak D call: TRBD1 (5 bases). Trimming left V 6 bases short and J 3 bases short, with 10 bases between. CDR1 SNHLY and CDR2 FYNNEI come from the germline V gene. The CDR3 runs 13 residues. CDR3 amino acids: CASSLRTTDTQYF. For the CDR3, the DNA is TGTGCCAGCAGCCTGAGGACAACAGATACGCAGTATTTT.